Each of the 14 T cell receptor beta chains below was sequenced from the same sample in a study of early T cells in non-severe SARS-CoV-2 infection. MiXCR was run by TCRdb on the 5' RACE reads, yielding one entry per CDR3 protein. Found here are roughly 69,000 distinct CDR3 sequences, 9.5% of them singletons; the top ten hold about 6%. Sequencing used whole blood. Receptor source: an adult who was a healthcare worker with PCR-confirmed SARS-CoV-2 infection or an uninfected control (not recorded which).

The chain couples TRBV4-1 to TRBJ2-1; no definite D call. The CDR3 contains 12 residues. Germline CDR1 MGHRA, CDR2 YSYEKL. Trimming took 3 bases from V and 8 from J, leaving 8 bases between them. CDR3 in DNA: TGCGCCAGCAGCCAGAATTACGATGAGCAGTTCTTC. The encoded protein is CASSQNYDEQFF.

The sample holds a few counts of this clonotype. The V gene is TRBV5-1, the J gene TRBJ2-5; weak D call: TRBD2 (7 bases). CDR1 SGHRS and CDR2 YFSETQ come from the germline V gene. V lost 0 bases, J lost 0 bases, and 12 bases lay in between. CDR3 length equals 16 residues. The CDR3 sequence is CASSLDGGPNQETQYF. In DNA form, the CDR3 reads TGCGCCAGCAGCTTGGACGGGGGGCCTAACCAAGAGACCCAGTACTTC.

This clonotype was picked up many times. The chain couples TRBV10-3 to TRBJ2-3, with 7 bases aligning to TRBD2. Losses at the gene ends were 4 bases for V and 1 base for J; bases not matched to a gene: 5. The CDR3 is made up of 15 amino acids. CDR1 ENHRY and CDR2 SYGVKD come from the germline V gene. The CDR3 DNA follows: TGTGCCATCAGTGTAAAGGCGGGAGGCACAGATACGCAGTATTTT. This gives the protein CAISVKAGGTDTQYF.

This clonotype came up many times. The chain links TRBV29-1 to TRBJ1-1, with D perhaps matching TRBD1 (6 bases). V was shortened by 4 bases and J by 4 bases, with 7 bases between the two germline ends. The germline V gene encodes CDR1 SQVTM and CDR2 ANQGSEA. CDR3 length: 11 amino acids. In DNA, the CDR3 is TGCAGCGTTGCAGGGGCCACTGAAGCTTTCTTT. This encodes CSVAGATEAFF.

V gene TRBV7-6 combines with J gene TRBJ2-3; D uncertain. There are 12 residues in the CDR3. The germline CDR1 and CDR2 sequences are SGHVS and FNYEAQ. The V and J ends lost 6 bases and 2 bases respectively, with 6 bases between them. The CDR3 spells CASSRHTDTQYF. CDR3 DNA sequence: TGTGCCAGCAGTCGGCACACAGATACGCAGTATTTT.

This clonotype was recorded at least ten times. The J gene is TRBJ1-2, the V gene TRBV12-3 or TRBV12-4, with D hard to call. V dropped 1 base and J dropped 4 bases, with 10 bases sitting between them. CDR3 size: 14 residues. CDR3 nucleotides: TGTGCCAGCAGTTTAGGGGAACAGTCCTATGGCTACACCTTC. This translates into CASSLGEQSYGYTF.

The genes are TRBV20-1 and TRBJ2-1, with D maybe TRBD1 (6 bases). CDR3 length: 18 residues. Germline V gives CDR1 DFQATT, CDR2 SNEGSKA (reference sequence). The V end was cut by 1 base, the J end by 3 bases, with 22 bases between. The CDR3 nucleotides read TGCAGTGCTAGAGTGCCCAGCCACAGGGACCCCTTCTACAATGAGCAGTTCTTC. As protein: CSARVPSHRDPFYNEQFF.

This clonotype was seen many times. This chain links TRBV3-1 with TRBJ1-4, with a tentative D call TRBD1 (5 bases). The CDR3 has 14 residues. The V gene lost 4 bases and the J gene lost 7 bases, with 13 bases spanning the gap. Germline CDR1 and CDR2: LGHDT and YNNKEL (reference sequence). In nucleotides, the CDR3 is TGTGCCAGCAGCCCACCGGGACTGAGTGAAAAACTGTTTTTT. As protein: CASSPPGLSEKLFF. Combining the CDR3 with reference TRBV3-1 and TRBJ1-4 gives the whole variable domain DTAVSQTPKYLVTQMGNDKSIKCEQNLGHDTMYWYKQDSKKFLKIMFSYNNKELIINETVPNRFSPKSPDKAHLNLHINSLELGDSAVYFCASSPPGLSEKLFFGSGTQLSVL.

The chain links TRBV20-1 to TRBJ1-1, with D unclear. There are 12 residues in the CDR3. Trimming left V 0 bases short and J 8 bases short, with 10 bases between. CDR1 and CDR2 from the germline V gene are DFQATT and SNEGSKA (reference sequence). The chain's CDR3 is CSAREDGIEAFF. The DNA of the CDR3 is TGCAGTGCTAGAGAGGACGGAATAGAAGCTTTCTTT.

This clonotype was observed many times. The rearrangement joins TRBV6-1 to TRBJ1-1; D uncertain. The CDR3 totals 13 residues. The V and J ends lost 6 bases and 0 bases respectively, with 8 bases between them. Germline CDR1 and CDR2: MNHNS and SASEGT. CDR3 loop: CASSEYMNTEAFF. CDR3 sequence (DNA): TGTGCCAGCAGCGAATACATGAACACTGAAGCTTTCTTT.

The chain employs TRBV27 and TRBJ2-3; TRBD2 matches at 10 bases. CDR1 and CDR2 (germline): MNHEY, SMNVEV (reference sequence). The CDR3 consists of 15 residues. J gave up 3 bases and V 2 bases, and 2 bases lay outside the gene matches. CDR3 nucleotide sequence: TGTGCCAGCAGTTTACTAGCGGGGGTGACAGATACGCAGTATTTT. It codes for CASSLLAGVTDTQYF.

This clonotype was counted at least ten times. The chain joins TRBV19 to TRBJ1-5, with D tentatively TRBD1 (6 bases). CDR1 is LNHDA, CDR2 SQIVND, per germline (reference sequence). Trimming stripped 3 bases from V and 3 bases from J, with 12 bases between. There are 15 residues in the CDR3. CDR3 nucleotide sequence: TGTGCCAGTAGTATTGGGGGCTATGACAATCAGCCCCAGCATTTT. Translation gives CASSIGGYDNQPQHF.

This chain joins TRBV5-1 and TRBJ1-1; D is perhaps TRBD1 (6 bases). The CDR3 runs 15 residues. V was cut by 0 bases and J by 4 bases, with 13 bases left in between. The germline CDR1 and CDR2 sequences are SGHRS and YFSETQ. The chain's CDR3 is CASSLGTAPTTEAFF. The CDR3 DNA follows: TGCGCCAGCAGCTTGGGGACAGCCCCAACCACTGAAGCTTTCTTT. Complete variable domain (other parts from reference TRBV5-1 and TRBJ1-1): KAGVTQTPRYLIKTRGQQVTLSCSPISGHRSVSWYQQTPGQGLQFLFEYFSETQRNKGNFPGRFSGRQFSNSRSEMNVSTLELGDSALYLCASSLGTAPTTEAFFGQGTRLTVV.

The chain carries TRBV7-6 and TRBJ2-3; 7 bases line up with TRBD1. V lost 4 bases, J lost 8 bases, and 12 bases stayed unmatched. The CDR3 is made up of 15 amino acids. Per germline, CDR1 SGHVS and CDR2 FNYEAQ. The DNA for the CDR3 is TGTGCCAGCAGCTCCGAGGGACAGTGGGTCGCTACGCAGTATTTT. Translation: CASSSEGQWVATQYF.